What follows is one TCR beta chain and its context. Its cognate antigen is unknown. Criteria for exclusion of patients were uncontrolled infection, other autoimmune disease, pregnancy or lactation. The source of the sample is a study of T cells in Graves' hyperthyroidism and ophthalmopathy. Study information: At initial diagnosis, before any treatment had begun, peripheral blood was obtained. Study-wide results and limits: Separating ophthalmopathy from stable hyperthyroidism was achieved by a 13 V-J model.

CDR3 length: 18 residues. After removal of 7 bases from V and 3 bases from J, the junction contained 12 bases not matched to a gene. Germline V gene lookup returns CDR1 SNHLY and CDR2 FYNNEI. Regions amplified from RNA transcripts were the TCR beta CDR3 regions. Primed by the HTBI set, a first-round RT-PCR was run on the TCR CDR3. TCRdb re-called the multiplex PCR reads with MiXCR, one entry per CDR3 protein. In the table there are fewer than 650,000 distinct CDR3 sequences, more than 13% of which are singletons. This clonotype was obtained from a young woman with Graves' ophthalmopathy. V gene TRBV2 combines with J gene TRBJ2-2; 12 bases map to TRBD2. Sequences were obtained from blood. CDR3 sequence: CASKNLAGGPGDTGELFF. The CDR3 DNA reads as TGTGCCAGCAAAAATCTAGCGGGAGGGCCAGGCGACACCGGGGAGCTGTTTTTT.